These 19 T cell receptor beta chains were all obtained from the same sample, sequenced in a study of breast tumors, draining lymph nodes, adjacent tissues. Breast cancer patients provided tissue from their axillary draining lymph nodes. One entry per CDR3 protein, called by TCRdb with MiXCR from the multiplex PCR reads. Here the sample spans about 100,000 distinct CDR3 sequences, 21% being singletons. The specimen was axillary lymph node tissue. Receptors originate from a female donor with breast cancer. Some clones in this sample may be carry-over from other donors' samples.

The table lists this clonotype with many counts. The chain couples TRBV7-2 to TRBJ2-3; D gene uncertain. V lost 3 bases and J 10 bases, leaving 11 bases between the germline ends. Germline V gene lookup returns CDR1 SGHTA and CDR2 FQGNSA. The CDR3 has 12 residues. The CDR3 loop reads CASSFPSRPQYF. The DNA of the CDR3 is TGTGCCAGCAGCTTCCCCAGTAGGCCGCAGTATTTT.

This clonotype was seen ten or more times. J is TRBJ1-2 and V is TRBV2, with 7 bases matching TRBD1. The CDR3 covers 13 residues. Germline lookup yields CDR1 SNHLY and CDR2 FYNNEI. Trimming at V came to 7 bases and at J to 3 bases, leaving 5 bases not matched to a gene. Here the CDR3 reads CASKRDSHYGYTF. In nucleotides, the CDR3 is TGTGCCAGCAAGAGGGACAGCCACTATGGCTACACCTTC.

This clonotype was counted at least ten times. This chain joins TRBV19 and TRBJ2-5, with D unresolved. Trimming took 3 bases from V and 0 from J, leaving 5 bases between them. Germline V gives CDR1 LNHDA, CDR2 SQIVND (reference sequence). The CDR3 consists of 13 residues. CDR3 sequence reads: CASSMSYQETQYF. Written as DNA, the CDR3 is TGTGCCAGTAGTATGAGTTACCAAGAGACCCAGTACTTC.

The gene calls are TRBV24-1 and TRBJ2-5; D is perhaps TRBD2 (5 bases). Germline values: CDR1 KGHDR, CDR2 SFDVKD. With 6 bases removed from V and 5 bases from J, the gap between germline ends came to 6 bases. The CDR3 totals 11 residues. DNA of the CDR3: TGTGCCACCAGTCGAGGGGAGACCCAGTACTTC. This codes for CATSRGETQYF.

The rearrangement joins TRBV28 to TRBJ1-2; 11 nucleotides match TRBD1. There are 15 residues in the CDR3. Germline-derived CDR1 and CDR2 are MDHEN and SYDVKM. V lost 6 bases and J lost 5; bases outside the gene matches: 8. The CDR3 here is CASRASGQGVYGYTF. The CDR3 DNA follows: TGTGCCAGCAGGGCCTCGGGACAGGGGGTTTATGGCTACACCTTC.

This chain's CDR3 is CASSPQKAAGYSNQPQHF. CDR3 DNA sequence: TGTGCCAGCAGTCCCCAAAAAGCGGCGGGCTATAGCAATCAGCCCCAGCATTTT. This sequence joins TRBV27 and TRBJ1-5; D remains unclear. CDR1 is MNHEY, CDR2 SMNVEV, per germline (reference sequence). The V end lost 5 bases, the J end lost 0 bases, and 20 bases lay between the germline ends. This CDR3 has 18 amino acids.

This clonotype showed up many times. The gene calls are TRBV4-1 and TRBJ1-2, with 8 bases aligning to TRBD1. CDR3 length: 14 residues. The germline gives CDR1 MGHRA, CDR2 YSYEKL. J was trimmed by 5 bases and V by 3 bases; bases with no gene match: 5. The CDR3 DNA follows: TGCGCCAGCAGCCACCCAGGACAGGGATATGGCTACACCTTC. Translation: CASSHPGQGYGYTF.

V and J are TRBV30 and TRBJ2-2; 7 bases fit TRBD1. The V gene's germline CDR1 is GTSNPN and CDR2 SVGIG (reference sequence). The trim removed 2 bases at V and 7 bases at J, leaving 4 bases unmatched. This CDR3 is built from 13 residues. This CDR3 reads CAWSRGGGGELFF. DNA for the CDR3: TGTGCCTGGAGTAGAGGGGGCGGCGGGGAGCTGTTTTTT.

The sample holds many counts of this clonotype. The chain has TRBV27 and TRBJ2-7, with TRBD1 matching 7 bases. The CDR3 extends over 16 amino acids. V shed 4 bases and J 1 base; nucleotides not matched to a gene: 10. CDR1 is MNHEY and CDR2 is SMNVEV in the germline V gene (reference sequence). CDR3 loop: CASSSTAGTASYEQYF. The DNA for the CDR3 is TGTGCCAGCAGTTCTACAGCCGGGACAGCTTCCTACGAGCAGTACTTC.

The chain combines TRBV24-1 with TRBJ1-4; possibly TRBD1 for D (5 bases). The CDR3 runs to 15 residues. Germline assignment: CDR1 KGHDR and CDR2 SFDVKD. With 0 bases removed from V and 4 bases from J, the gap between germline ends came to 8 bases. DNA of the CDR3: TGTGCCACCAGTGATTTGTGGGACCATAATGAAAAACTGTTTTTT. Its translation: CATSDLWDHNEKLFF.

In this sample, this clonotype turned up many times. This sequence joins TRBV20-1 and TRBJ2-3; weak D call: TRBD2 (6 bases). Germline loops: CDR1 DFQATT, CDR2 SNEGSKA (reference sequence). The length of the CDR3 is 14 residues. Trimming stripped 0 bases from V and 4 bases from J, with 11 bases between. The CDR3 DNA reads TGCAGTGCTAGAGATCCAGCGGGTGCAGATACGCAGTATTTT. It specifies CSARDPAGADTQYF.

At least ten counts were recorded for this clonotype. The J gene is TRBJ2-7, the V gene TRBV7-3; D is ambiguous. Germline CDR1 reads SGHTA; CDR2 reads FQGTGA. The V end lost 3 bases, the J end lost 2 bases, and 17 bases lay between the germline ends. The CDR3 runs to 16 residues. The CDR3 region has the DNA TGTGCCAGCAGCTTGCCTCTGGGTGGCGGACCCTACGAGCAGTACTTC. Translated: CASSLPLGGGPYEQYF.

For this clonotype: Sequence at one end of the junction differs from germline and may be a read error. The CDR3 protein is CVSRKQGNNEQFF. The CDR3 DNA is TGTGTCAGCAGGAAACAGGGAAACAATGAGCAGTTCTTC. J is TRBJ2-1 and V is TRBV6-5, with D maybe TRBD1 (6 bases). Germline CDR1 and CDR2: MNHEY and SVGAGI. There are 13 residues in the CDR3.

The sample holds many counts of this clonotype. The rearrangement links TRBV20-1 to TRBJ1-2; D is uncertain. The germline gives CDR1 DFQATT, CDR2 SNEGSKA (reference sequence). The CDR3 covers 11 residues. The DNA of the CDR3 is TGCAGCCCAATGGGAGGTTATGGCTACACCTTC. Encoded protein: CSPMGGYGYTF.

This clonotype was picked up a small number of times. J is TRBJ1-1 and V is TRBV5-1; 7 nucleotides align to TRBD1. V lost 4 bases to trimming and J lost 4 bases; unmatched junction nucleotides: 7. Per germline, CDR1 SGHRS and CDR2 YFSETQ. CDR3 length equals 14 residues. The CDR3 is CASSPTGKGTEAFF. For the CDR3, the DNA is TGCGCCAGCAGCCCGACAGGGAAGGGCACTGAAGCTTTCTTT.

Only a few counts were recorded for this clonotype. V and J are TRBV18 and TRBJ1-2, with D perhaps matching TRBD1 (6 bases). The length of the CDR3 is 16 residues. Germline-derived CDR1 and CDR2 are KGHSH and LQKENI. The V gene lost 4 bases and the J gene lost 5 bases, with 20 bases spanning the gap. The CDR3 sequence: CASSRTTGGLSYGYTF. The CDR3 DNA reads TGTGCCAGCTCACGGACGACGGGGGGGCTAAGTTATGGCTACACCTTC.

This chain links TRBV28 with TRBJ2-7, with D perhaps matching TRBD2 (6 bases). V was shortened by 7 bases and J by 5 bases, with 18 bases between the two germline ends. Germline V gene lookup returns CDR1 MDHEN and CDR2 SYDVKM. The CDR3 has 14 amino acids. The CDR3 is CASITGGAGHEQYF. As DNA, the CDR3 is TGTGCCAGCATCACAGGAGGGGCCGGCCACGAGCAGTACTTC.

V gene TRBV7-9 combines with J gene TRBJ2-7; 10 positions match TRBD2. The CDR3 sequence is 15 residues long. V shed 4 bases and J 2 bases; nucleotides not matched to a gene: 5. CDR1 and CDR2 (germline): SEHNR, FQNEAQ (reference sequence). The CDR3 DNA is TGTGCCAGCAGCTCAGCCGGGACTAGCGCCTACGAGCAGTACTTC. This gives the protein CASSSAGTSAYEQYF.

The rearrangement joins TRBV2 to TRBJ2-7; the match to TRBD2 covers 8 bases. Losses at the gene ends were 11 bases for V and 2 bases for J; bases not matched to a gene: 14. Germline lookup yields CDR1 SNHLY and CDR2 FYNNEI. The CDR3 has 15 amino acids. CDR3 nucleotide sequence: TGTGCCGGTAGAGGTGGGACTAGGTCGACCTACGAGCAGTACTTC. Translating gives CAGRGGTRSTYEQYF. Supplemented by reference TRBV2 and TRBJ2-7, the full variable domain reads EPEVTQTPSHQVTQMGQEVILRCVPISNHLYFYWYRQILGQKVEFLVSFYNNEISEKSEIFDDQFSVERPDGSNFTLKIRSTKLEDSAMYFCAGRGGTRSTYEQYFGPGTRLTVT.